The next 16 T cell receptor beta chains were all read from a single sample in a study of T-cell reconstitution after alpha-beta-depleted transplantation in children. It was with unique molecular identifiers that the TCRbeta library was prepared. TCRdb itself ran the PCR reads through MiXCR, one entry per CDR3 protein. This table holds some 280,000 distinct CDR3 sequences, over 8% found once. The input for sequencing was PBMCs from the stem cell graft donor, taken from the stem cell graft. These receptors were obtained from a human donor who donated a stem cell graft to a child with SCID.

This sequence joins TRBV12-3 or TRBV12-4 and TRBJ2-5, with 7 nucleotides matching TRBD1. Trimming took 9 bases from V and 5 from J; bases not matched to a gene: 15. This CDR3 is 15 amino acids long. As DNA, the CDR3 is TGTGCCAGTACGCCGGGGCAGGGGGTTAGGGAGACCCAGTACTTC. Protein sequence: CASTPGQGVRETQYF.

The chain employs TRBV10-3 and TRBJ2-2; D call uncertain. V was clipped by 5 bases and J by 7 bases, with 8 bases between them. Germline CDR1 reads ENHRY; CDR2 reads SYGVKD. CDR3 length equals 12 residues. The CDR3 region is CAISIPGGELFF. DNA for the CDR3: TGTGCCATCAGTATTCCGGGCGGGGAGCTGTTTTTT.

In this sample, this clonotype turned up many times. The chain carries TRBV7-8 and TRBJ2-2; D is ambiguous. The CDR3 extends over 12 amino acids. CDR1 is SGHVS, CDR2 FQNEAQ, per germline. V was shortened by 5 bases and J by 2 bases, with 3 bases between the two germline ends. The CDR3 here is CASSTNTGELFF. In DNA, the CDR3 is TGTGCCAGCAGCACAAACACCGGGGAGCTGTTTTTT.

This clonotype was counted ten times or more. The chain employs TRBV14 and TRBJ1-4; D gene uncertain. This CDR3 has 15 residues. Per the germline V gene, CDR1 is SGHDN and CDR2 is FVKESK. Trimming stripped 4 bases from V and 0 bases from J, with 9 bases between. CDR3 region: CASSRPGSTNEKLFF. In nucleotides, the CDR3 is TGTGCCAGCAGCCGACCAGGCTCAACTAATGAAAAACTGTTTTTT.

This clonotype was observed many times. The CDR3 loop is CASSLLPGLAGGPKDTQYF. The CDR3 DNA is TGTGCCAGCAGCCTCCTCCCGGGACTAGCGGGGGGGCCCAAAGATACGCAGTATTTT. The rearrangement uses TRBV7-3 and TRBJ2-3, with TRBD2 matching over 16 bases. Germline lookup yields CDR1 SGHTA and CDR2 FQGTGA. This CDR3 has 19 residues. The V and J ends lost 5 bases and 5 bases, in that order; junction bases with no gene match: 13. Filled out from reference TRBV7-3 and TRBJ2-3, the complete variable domain reads GAGVSQTPSNKVTEKGKYVELRCDPISGHTALYWYRQSLGQGPEFLIYFQGTGAADDSGLPNDRFFAVRPEGSVSTLKIQRTERGDSAVYLCASSLLPGLAGGPKDTQYFGPGTRLTVL.

This clonotype was seen a handful of times. V is TRBV27 and J is TRBJ2-1, with 11 nucleotides matching TRBD2. V lost 10 bases and J lost 5; bases outside the gene matches: 7. The germline V gene encodes CDR1 MNHEY and CDR2 SMNVEV (reference sequence). The CDR3 has 14 residues. The CDR3 DNA reads TGTGCCACCGCGGGACTAGCGGAAAACAATGAGCAGTTCTTC. Translated: CATAGLAENNEQFF.

This clonotype was seen ten or more times. The CDR3 reads CSSRSGRDEKLFF. CDR3 nucleotide sequence: TGCAGTTCGAGATCAGGGAGGGATGAAAAACTGTTTTTT. The chain links TRBV20-1 to TRBJ1-4; the D gene is possibly TRBD1 (5 bases). V was pared by 8 bases and J by 6 bases, with 16 bases between. Germline CDR1 is DFQATT and CDR2 is SNEGSKA (reference sequence). There are 13 residues in the CDR3.

This clonotype was seen a handful of times. The chain combines TRBV12-3 or TRBV12-4 with TRBJ2-7, with 8 bases identical to TRBD1. J was trimmed by 6 bases and V by 7 bases; bases with no gene match: 8. The CDR3 has 13 residues. Here the CDR3 DNA reads TGTGCCAGCACCCACGGGACAGGCGGCGAGCAGTACTTC. Translation gives CASTHGTGGEQYF.

A few counts support this clonotype. The chain employs TRBV19 and TRBJ2-1; D might be TRBD2 (7 bases). Per the germline V gene, CDR1 is LNHDA and CDR2 is SQIVND (reference sequence). The CDR3 consists of 13 residues. V was pared by 3 bases and J by 8 bases, with 11 bases between. CDR3 nucleotides: TGTGCCAGTAGTATTCGGGGGGCCTATGAGCAGTTCTTC. Translating gives CASSIRGAYEQFF.

This clonotype came up a few times. The chain carries TRBV5-1 and TRBJ2-2; TRBD1 matches 8 bases. The CDR3 totals 15 residues. J was trimmed by 4 bases and V by 0 bases; bases with no gene match: 2. CDR1 SGHRS and CDR2 YFSETQ come from the germline V gene. The CDR3 sequence: CASSLADRGTGELFF. The CDR3 region has the DNA TGCGCCAGCAGCTTGGCCGACAGGGGCACCGGGGAGCTGTTTTTT. Using reference TRBV5-1 and TRBJ2-2 for the parts outside the CDR3, the full variable domain is KAGVTQTPRYLIKTRGQQVTLSCSPISGHRSVSWYQQTPGQGLQFLFEYFSETQRNKGNFPGRFSGRQFSNSRSEMNVSTLELGDSALYLCASSLADRGTGELFFGEGSRLTVL.

This clonotype has just a few counts. The rearrangement links TRBV15 to TRBJ1-5; D is unclear. Per the germline V gene, CDR1 is LNHNV and CDR2 is YYDKDF (reference sequence). The CDR3 totals 15 residues. The V and J ends lost 3 bases and 7 bases respectively, with 16 bases between them. The DNA of the CDR3 is TGTGCCACCAGCAGCCGTCGCGCGGGTGAGCAGCCCCAGCATTTT. As protein: CATSSRRAGEQPQHF.

This clonotype has just a few counts. V gene TRBV20-1 combines with J gene TRBJ2-3; D not certain. Germline V gene sequence: CDR1 DFQATT, CDR2 SNEGSKA (reference sequence). The CDR3 has 12 amino acids. The V end lost 6 bases, the J end lost 6 bases, and 13 bases lay between the germline ends. The CDR3 nucleotides read TGCAGTGCCGCGACTCCGTCCGATACGCAGTATTTT. As protein: CSAATPSDTQYF.

For the CDR3, the DNA is TGTGCCAGCAGCTTAGGGTTTAGCCAGGGTGACACTGAAGCTTTCTTT. It encodes CASSLGFSQGDTEAFF. This sequence joins TRBV11-2 and TRBJ1-1; perhaps TRBD1 as D (5 bases). V dropped 1 base and J dropped 3 bases, with 15 bases sitting between them. This CDR3 spans 16 amino acids. CDR1 is SGHAT, CDR2 FQNNGV, per germline.

This clonotype occurred many times. V and J are TRBV4-1 and TRBJ2-3; the D is unclear. V lost 0 bases and J lost 0, with 7 bases in between. Looked up from germline, CDR1 is MGHRA and CDR2 is YSYEKL. The CDR3 sequence is 15 residues long. The CDR3 DNA sequence: TGCGCCAGCAGCCAAGAGTCCACTAGCACAGATACGCAGTATTTT. Its translation is CASSQESTSTDTQYF.

The chain employs TRBV5-1 and TRBJ1-1; TRBD1 is a possible D gene (5 bases). Per the germline V gene, CDR1 is SGHRS and CDR2 is YFSETQ. V lost 5 bases and J 4 bases, leaving 15 bases between the germline ends. The CDR3 is 14 amino acids. The CDR3 nucleotides are TGCGCCAGCAGGCTGACGGGGGTAGGCACTGAAGCTTTCTTT. Residues: CASRLTGVGTEAFF.

The chain links TRBV15 to TRBJ1-3, with D uncertain. This CDR3 spans 15 amino acids. The germline V and J ends were trimmed by 6 bases and 0 bases, with 12 bases remaining between them. CDR1 and CDR2 (germline): LNHNV, YYDKDF (reference sequence). CDR3 nucleotide sequence: TGTGCCACCAGTTTCGGACGGGACTCTGGAAACACCATATATTTT. It encodes CATSFGRDSGNTIYF.